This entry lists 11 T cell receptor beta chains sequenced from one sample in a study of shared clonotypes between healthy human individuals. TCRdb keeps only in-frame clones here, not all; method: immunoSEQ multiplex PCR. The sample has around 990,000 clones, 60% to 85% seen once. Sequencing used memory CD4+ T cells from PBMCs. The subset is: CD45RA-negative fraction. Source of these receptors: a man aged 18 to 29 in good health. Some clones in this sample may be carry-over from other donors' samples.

CDR3 coding DNA: TGTGCCAGCAGCTTACGACTAGCGGGGGCGGACACTGAAGCTTTCTTT. Translated: CASSLRLAGADTEAFF. The V gene is TRBV7-9, the J gene TRBJ1-1; TRBD1 is a possible D gene (6 bases). The CDR3 length is 16 residues. Trimming shortened V by 2 bases and J by 3 bases, and 16 bases separated the two germline ends. The germline gives CDR1 SEHNR, CDR2 FQNEAQ (reference sequence). The full variable domain, its missing parts supplied by reference TRBV7-9 and TRBJ1-1, is DTGVSQNPRHKITKRGQNVTFRCDPISEHNRLYWYRQTLGQGPEFLTYFQNEAQLEKSRLLSDRFSAERPKGSFSTLEIQRTEQGDSAMYLCASSLRLAGADTEAFFGQGTRLTVV.

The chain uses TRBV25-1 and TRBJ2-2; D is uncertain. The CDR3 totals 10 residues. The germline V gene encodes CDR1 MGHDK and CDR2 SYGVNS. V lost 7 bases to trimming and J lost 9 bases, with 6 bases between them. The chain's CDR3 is CASTIWELFF. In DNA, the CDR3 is TGTGCCAGCACTATCTGGGAGCTGTTTTTT.

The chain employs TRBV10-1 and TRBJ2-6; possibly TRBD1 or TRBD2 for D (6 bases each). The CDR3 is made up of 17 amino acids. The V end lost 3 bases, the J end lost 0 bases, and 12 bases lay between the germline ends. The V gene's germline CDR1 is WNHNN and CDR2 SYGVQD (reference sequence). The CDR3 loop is CASSDGGPSSGANVLTF. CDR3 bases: TGCGCCAGCAGTGACGGGGGCCCGTCCTCTGGGGCCAACGTCCTGACTTTC.

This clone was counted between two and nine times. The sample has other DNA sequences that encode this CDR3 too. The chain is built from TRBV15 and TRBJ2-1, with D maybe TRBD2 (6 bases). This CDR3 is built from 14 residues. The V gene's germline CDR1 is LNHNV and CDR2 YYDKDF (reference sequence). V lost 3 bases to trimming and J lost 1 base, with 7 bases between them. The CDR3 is CATSRGGSYNEQFF. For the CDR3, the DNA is TGTGCCACCAGCAGGGGGGGATCCTACAATGAGCAGTTCTTC.

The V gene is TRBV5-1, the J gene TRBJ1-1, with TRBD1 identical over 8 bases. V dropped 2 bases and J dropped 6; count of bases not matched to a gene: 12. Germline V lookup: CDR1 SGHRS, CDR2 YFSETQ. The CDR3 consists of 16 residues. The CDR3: CASSFAPGQGVPEAFF. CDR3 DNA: TGCGCCAGCAGCTTTGCCCCCGGACAGGGAGTTCCTGAAGCTTTCTTT.

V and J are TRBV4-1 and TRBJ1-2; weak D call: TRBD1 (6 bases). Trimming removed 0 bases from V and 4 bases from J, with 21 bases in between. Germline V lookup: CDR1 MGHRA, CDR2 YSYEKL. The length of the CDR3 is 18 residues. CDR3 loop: CASSQDLGARSHFYGYTF. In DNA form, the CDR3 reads TGCGCCAGCAGCCAAGATCTGGGGGCGCGATCACATTTCTATGGCTACACCTTC.

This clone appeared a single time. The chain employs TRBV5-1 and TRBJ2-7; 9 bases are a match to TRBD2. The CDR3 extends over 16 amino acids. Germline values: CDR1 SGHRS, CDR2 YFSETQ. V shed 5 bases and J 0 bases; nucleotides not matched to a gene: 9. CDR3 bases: TGCGCCAGCAGGATACTGCTAGCGGGAAGCTCCTACGAGCAGTACTTC. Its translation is CASRILLAGSSYEQYF.

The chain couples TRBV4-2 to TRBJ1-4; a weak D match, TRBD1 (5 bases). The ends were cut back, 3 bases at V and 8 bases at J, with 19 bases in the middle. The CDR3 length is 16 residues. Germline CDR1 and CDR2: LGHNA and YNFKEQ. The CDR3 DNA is TGTGCCAGCAGCCAGCCGCCAGGGTATATTGGCGAAAAACTGTTTTTT. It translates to CASSQPPGYIGEKLFF.

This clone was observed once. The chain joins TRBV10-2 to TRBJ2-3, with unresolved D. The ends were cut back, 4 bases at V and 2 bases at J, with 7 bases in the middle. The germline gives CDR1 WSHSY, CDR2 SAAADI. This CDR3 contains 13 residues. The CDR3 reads CASSVQNTDTQYF. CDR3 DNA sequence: TGCGCCAGCAGTGTGCAGAACACAGATACGCAGTATTTT.

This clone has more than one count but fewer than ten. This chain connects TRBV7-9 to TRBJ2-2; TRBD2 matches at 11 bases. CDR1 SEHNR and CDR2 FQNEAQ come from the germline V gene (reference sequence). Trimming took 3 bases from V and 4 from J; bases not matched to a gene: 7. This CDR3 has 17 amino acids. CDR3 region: CASSFRRLAGSTGELFF. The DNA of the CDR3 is TGTGCCAGCAGCTTCCGTAGACTAGCGGGAAGCACCGGGGAGCTGTTTTTT.

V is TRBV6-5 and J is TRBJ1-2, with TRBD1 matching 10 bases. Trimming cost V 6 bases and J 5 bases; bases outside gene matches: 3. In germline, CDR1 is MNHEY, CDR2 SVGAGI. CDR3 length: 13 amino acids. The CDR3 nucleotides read TGTGCCAGCAGCGTGGACAGGGGGTATGGCTACACCTTC. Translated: CASSVDRGYGYTF.